These 29 T cell receptor beta chains originate from one sample sequenced in a study of T cell clonality in common variable immunodeficiency. Using immunoSEQ multiplex PCR, the repertoire was profiled, and TCRdb retains in-frame clones only, with some absent. The repertoire consists of approximately 52,000 clones, none detected only once. Sequences were obtained from peripheral blood mononuclear cells. The receptors shown here come from a person aged 18 to 70 in good health.

This clone has at least ten counts. The sequenced fragment ends 3 residues before the CDR3 boundary, so the rest is inferred from the germline J gene. The V and J genes are TRBV5-1 and TRBJ2-7; weak D call: TRBD2 (6 bases). V was pared by 4 bases and J by 6 bases, with 23 bases between. This CDR3 is 16 amino acids long. CDR1 is SGHRS, CDR2 YFSETQ, per germline. The CDR3 DNA, read in part, is TGCGCCAGCAGCCAGAGCCGGGACTTCCCCCCGACCGAG. This translates into CASSQSRDFPPTE. The entire CDR3 is CASSQSRDFPPTEQYF.

This clone turned up a few times. From the germline J gene comes the end of the CDR3, since the read stops 3 residues before it. The chain couples TRBV7-9 to TRBJ1-1; D possibly corresponds to TRBD1 (6 bases). The V end was cut by 6 bases, the J end by 1 base, with 15 bases between. This CDR3 is built from 15 residues. Germline V CDR1 and CDR2: SEHNR, FQNEAQ (reference sequence). CDR3: CASSPRGIGNTEAFF. CDR3 bases read: TGTGCCAGCAGTCCTAGGGGGATCGGGAACACTGAA. Looking up the rest from reference TRBV7-9 and TRBJ1-1 gives the full variable domain: DTGVSQNPRHKITKRGQNVTFRCDPISEHNRLYWYRQTLGQGPEFLTYFQNEAQLEKSRLLSDRFSAERPKGSFSTLEIQRTEQGDSAMYLCASSPRGIGNTEAFFGQGTRLTVV.

This clone has a count of ten or more. The CDR3 end is not reached by the read, which stops 3 residues before it; the germline J gene fills it in. This sequence joins TRBV12-3 or TRBV12-4 and TRBJ1-1; D might be TRBD1 (6 bases). Trimming took 1 base from V and 1 from J, leaving 10 bases between them. The CDR3 runs 15 residues. CDR3 sequence: CASSLGAGENTEAFF. CDR3 DNA (partial): TGTGCCAGCAGTTTAGGGGCAGGGGAGAACACTGAA.

As concerns this clone: The CDR3 end falls 3 residues outside the read, so it is completed with the germline J gene. The chain is built from TRBV5-1 and TRBJ1-2; the D gene is possibly TRBD1 (6 bases). V was cut by 4 bases and J by 4 bases, with 14 bases left in between. Germline V lookup: CDR1 SGHRS, CDR2 YFSETQ. This CDR3 has 14 amino acids. The CDR3 protein is CASSLGDTIYGYTF. The sequenced CDR3 bases are TGCGCCAGCAGCCTTGGGGACACGATCTATGGC.

This clone was detected ten times or more. The CDR3 end is not reached by the read, which stops 3 residues before it; the germline J gene fills it in. The genes are TRBV20-1 and TRBJ2-3; 10 nucleotides agree with TRBD2. The CDR3 sequence is 15 residues long. CDR1 and CDR2 (germline): DFQATT, SNEGSKA (reference sequence). CDR3 in amino acids: CSARSLAGDGETQYF. Partial CDR3 DNA: TGCAGTGCTAGGTCCCTAGCGGGAGATGGAGAGACG.

This clone was observed a few times. A junction boundary mismatches the germline segment, possibly from a read error. The read terminates 3 residues ahead of where the CDR3 ends, so the germline J gene completes it. This chain uses TRBV7-7 with TRBJ2-5; TRBD1 aligns across 9 bases. The V gene's germline CDR1 is SSHAT and CDR2 FNYEAQ (reference sequence). CDR3 size: 14 residues. The CDR3 loop reads CASSLDRGQETQYF. The DNA read from the CDR3 is TGTGCTAGCAGCTTAGACAGGGGGCAAGAGACC.

This clone occurred many times. The read gets to within 3 residues of the CDR3 end, and the germline J gene fills in the rest. V is TRBV4-2 and J is TRBJ2-4, with 14 bases fitting TRBD2. Germline V CDR1 and CDR2: LGHNA, YNFKEQ. There are 17 residues in the CDR3. V shed 4 bases and J 5 bases; nucleotides not matched to a gene: 7. The sequenced CDR3 bases are TGTGCCAGCAGCCGAGGGACTAGCGGGAGCTACGAAAACATT. Encoded protein: CASSRGTSGSYENI. The whole CDR3 reads CASSRGTSGSYENIQYF.

Concerning this clone itself: The read is 3 residues too short to cover the CDR3 end, so that end is filled in from the germline J gene. J is TRBJ1-5 and V is TRBV6-2 or TRBV6-3; 12 bases agree with TRBD1. J was trimmed by 6 bases and V by 2 bases; bases with no gene match: 8. CDR1 and CDR2 (germline): MNHEY, SVGEGT. The CDR3 extends over 17 amino acids. The CDR3 protein is CASSYPGQGALGQPQHF. The CDR3 bases that were read are TGTGCCAGCAGTTACCCGGGACAGGGGGCTTTAGGTCAGCCC.

This clone was detected ten times or more. The read stops 3 residues short of the end of the CDR3; the missing end is completed from the germline J gene. The J gene is TRBJ2-2, the V gene TRBV14; 11 bases match TRBD1. Germline V gene data show CDR1 as SGHDN and CDR2 as FVKESK. The CDR3 is made up of 17 amino acids. V trimming: 1 base; J trimming: 3 bases; junction bases outside the gene matches: 4. CDR3 sequence reads: CASSQVGQGAHTGELFF. The sequenced part of the CDR3 DNA is TGTGCCAGCAGCCAAGTAGGACAGGGGGCGCACACCGGGGAG.

In this sample, this clone turned up many times. Read coverage stops 3 residues before the CDR3 terminus; the germline J gene supplies the remainder. J is TRBJ2-2 and V is TRBV7-3, with 12 bases fitting TRBD2. J gave up 1 base and V 5 bases, and 2 bases lay outside the gene matches. The germline CDR1 and CDR2 sequences are SGHTA and FQGTGA. The CDR3 is 16 amino acids. CDR3 region: CASSPGLAGNTGELFF. The CDR3 DNA, read in part, is TGTGCCAGCAGCCCGGGACTAGCGGGGAACACCGGGGAG.

This clone was seen at least ten times. The read terminates 3 residues ahead of where the CDR3 ends, so the germline J gene completes it. The chain is built from TRBV30 and TRBJ2-2; 11 bases are a match to TRBD2. CDR1 GTSNPN and CDR2 SVGIG come from the germline V gene (reference sequence). Trimming took 5 bases from V and 3 from J; bases not matched to a gene: 8. This CDR3 is built from 16 residues. The sequenced part of the CDR3 DNA is TGTGCCTGGGCATATGGGACTAGCGGATACACCGGGGAG. As protein: CAWAYGTSGYTGE. The entire CDR3 reads CAWAYGTSGYTGELFF. Complete variable domain (other parts from reference TRBV30 and TRBJ2-2): SQTIHQWPATLVQPVGSPLSLECTVEGTSNPNLYWYRQAAGRGLQLLFYSVGIGQISSEVPQNLSASRPQDRQFILSSKKLLLSDSGFYLCAWAYGTSGYTGELFFGEGSRLTVL.

This clone was seen ten or more times. The sequenced fragment ends 3 residues before the CDR3 boundary, so the rest is inferred from the germline J gene. The J gene is TRBJ2-3, the V gene TRBV30; 9 bases are shared with TRBD1. Germline values: CDR1 GTSNPN, CDR2 SVGIG (reference sequence). This CDR3 has 15 amino acids. Incomplete CDR3 DNA: TGTGCCTGGAGTGTAGGACAGGGGTATAGAGAGACG. Its translation: CAWSVGQGYRET. The complete CDR3 reads CAWSVGQGYRETQYF.

This clone was seen repeatedly, ten times or more. The read halts 3 residues ahead of the CDR3 end, with the missing end drawn from the germline J gene. The chain carries TRBV7-2 and TRBJ2-5, with unresolved D. The length of the CDR3 is 12 residues. Between the trimmed V and J ends, which lost 1 base and 5 bases, there was a span of 5 bases. Germline V lookup: CDR1 SGHTA, CDR2 FQGNSA. The covered CDR3 bases are TGTGCCAGCAGCTTAGTCGGGGAGACC. It specifies CASSLVGET. In full, the CDR3 is CASSLVGETQYF. The whole variable domain, filled in from reference TRBV7-2 and TRBJ2-5, reads GAGVSQSPSNKVTEKGKDVELRCDPISGHTALYWYRQSLGQGLEFLIYFQGNSAPDKSGLPSDRFSAERTGGSVSTLTIQRTQQEDSAVYLCASSLVGETQYFGPGTRLLVL.

This clone was counted ten times or more. Read coverage stops 3 residues before the CDR3 terminus; the germline J gene supplies the remainder. This chain joins TRBV4-1 and TRBJ2-3; possible D gene TRBD2, 6 bases. Trimming pared 1 base from V and 0 bases from J, leaving 11 bases between. The germline V gene has CDR1 MGHRA and CDR2 YSYEKL. This CDR3 spans 16 amino acids. The CDR3 DNA, read in part, is TGCGCCAGCAGCCAAGCGAGACTAGGGAGCACAGATACG. Protein product: CASSQARLGSTDT. In full, the CDR3 is CASSQARLGSTDTQYF.

In its sample, this clone was seen many times. The sequenced fragment ends 3 residues before the CDR3 boundary, so the rest is inferred from the germline J gene. The chain uses TRBV30 and TRBJ2-2, with 8 bases matching TRBD1. The CDR3 sequence is 15 residues long. Germline loops: CDR1 GTSNPN, CDR2 SVGIG (reference sequence). J gave up 7 bases and V 0 bases, and 7 bases lay outside the gene matches. The CDR3 bases that were read are TGTGCCTGGAGTGTACAGCCCAGGGGGCTCGGGGAG. It encodes CAWSVQPRGLGE. The CDR3 in its entirety is CAWSVQPRGLGELFF. The full variable domain, in which reference TRBV30 and TRBJ2-2 provide the parts outside the CDR3, is SQTIHQWPATLVQPVGSPLSLECTVEGTSNPNLYWYRQAAGRGLQLLFYSVGIGQISSEVPQNLSASRPQDRQFILSSKKLLLSDSGFYLCAWSVQPRGLGELFFGEGSRLTVL.

This clone has at least ten counts. The read comes to an end 3 residues before the CDR3 does, leaving the germline J gene to fill in the end. The chain is built from TRBV7-9 and TRBJ1-6, with 7 bases that match TRBD1. This CDR3 is built from 15 residues. The ends lost 2 bases at V and 7 bases at J; junction bases unmatched: 5. Per the germline V gene, CDR1 is SEHNR and CDR2 is FQNEAQ (reference sequence). CDR3 sequence: CASSLRQGINSPLHF. The CDR3 DNA, read in part, is TGTGCCAGCAGCTTAAGACAGGGCATCAATTCACCC.

In this sample, this clone turned up many times. The read ends 3 residues shy of where the CDR3 ends; the end is completed using the germline J gene. The genes are TRBV7-2 and TRBJ2-1, with 8 bases fitting TRBD2. Germline lookup yields CDR1 SGHTA and CDR2 FQGNSA. V lost 3 bases and J lost 7; bases outside the gene matches: 5. This CDR3 contains 14 residues. The sequenced part of the CDR3 DNA is TGTGCCAGCAGCTTCGAGGGGACTAGGAATGAG. Residues: CASSFEGTRNE. From start to end, the CDR3 is CASSFEGTRNEQFF.

This clone was recorded at least ten times. The read halts 3 residues ahead of the CDR3 end, with the missing end drawn from the germline J gene. The chain couples TRBV7-3 to TRBJ2-7; 7 nucleotides align to TRBD2. Germline-derived CDR1 and CDR2 are SGHTA and FQGTGA. CDR3 size: 15 residues. With V trimmed by 5 bases and J by 3 bases, 10 bases remained unmatched. The covered CDR3 bases are TGTGCCAGCAGCCGGCTCGGGACTAATATCTACGAG. Amino acids: CASSRLGTNIYE. The entire CDR3 is CASSRLGTNIYEQYF.

There are many counts of this clone. Read data end 3 residues before the CDR3 end; the end is taken from the germline J gene. J is TRBJ1-2 and V is TRBV5-1, with 9 bases that match TRBD1. V was clipped by 2 bases and J by 6 bases; unmatched bases: 8. Per germline, CDR1 SGHRS and CDR2 YFSETQ. The CDR3 has 15 amino acids. The part of the CDR3 DNA that was read is TGCGCCAGCAGCTTTTCCAACACAGGGGGCGATGGC. It is translated as CASSFSNTGGDG. The full CDR3 reads CASSFSNTGGDGYTF.

This clone was seen a few times. The CDR3 goes on 3 residues after the read ends, and that part is filled in from the germline J gene. The gene calls are TRBV20-1 and TRBJ2-3, with D possibly being TRBD1 (6 bases). Trimming removed 3 bases at V and 3 bases at J, with 13 bases between. CDR1 and CDR2 from the germline V gene are DFQATT and SNEGSKA (reference sequence). The CDR3 loop spans 14 amino acids. Partial CDR3 DNA: TGCAGTGCTAGTCCAAGGGGGACGACAGATACG. Residues: CSASPRGTTDT. The full CDR3 protein is CSASPRGTTDTQYF.

About this clone: The CDR3 is cut off 3 residues early in the read; its end comes from the germline J gene. The chain recombines TRBV5-1 with TRBJ2-7; tentatively, D is TRBD2 (6 bases). V gave up 8 bases and J gave up 2 bases, with 17 bases separating them. The CDR3 is 14 residues long. CDR1 is SGHRS and CDR2 is YFSETQ in the germline V gene. The part of the CDR3 DNA that was read is TGCGCCAGTAAGCTTGGCGGGGATACCTACGAG. Its protein is CASKLGGDTYE. The entire CDR3 protein is CASKLGGDTYEQYF.

This clone came up many times. The read is 3 residues too short to cover the CDR3 end, so that end is filled in from the germline J gene. This chain links TRBV10-1 with TRBJ2-2; a weak D match, TRBD1 (5 bases). Trimming shortened V by 4 bases and J by 1 base, and 10 bases separated the two germline ends. Germline V gene lookup returns CDR1 WNHNN and CDR2 SYGVQD (reference sequence). This CDR3 spans 15 amino acids. CDR3 sequence reads: CASSAGTGNTGELFF. CDR3 bases read: TGCGCCAGCAGTGCCGGTACAGGGAACACCGGGGAG.

As regards this clone: From the germline J gene comes the end of the CDR3, since the read stops 3 residues before it. The rearrangement joins TRBV19 to TRBJ1-2; D gene ambiguous. V was clipped by 1 base and J by 2 bases, with 8 bases between them. Germline V gives CDR1 LNHDA, CDR2 SQIVND (reference sequence). The CDR3 consists of 14 residues. The CDR3 sequence is CASSIVGRNYGYTF. The CDR3 DNA, read in part, is TGTGCCAGTAGTATAGTTGGCAGAAACTATGGC.

In this sample, this clone turned up many times. The CDR3 extends 3 residues past the end of the read, so its final part is completed from the germline J gene. This sample includes further DNA sequences coding for the same CDR3. The chain is built from TRBV19 and TRBJ1-3; 10 bases align to TRBD1. The CDR3 sequence is 16 residues long. CDR1 and CDR2 from the germline V gene are LNHDA and SQIVND (reference sequence). The ends lost 4 bases at V and 1 base at J; junction bases unmatched: 4. CDR3 DNA (partial): TGTGCCAGTAGTACCAGACAGGGGGCATCTGGAAACACC. This translates into CASSTRQGASGNT. The whole CDR3 sequence is CASSTRQGASGNTIYF.

This clone was observed many times. Sequencing ends 3 residues short of the CDR3 end; the germline J gene provides the rest. The rearrangement uses TRBV7-3 and TRBJ2-7; 8 nucleotides match TRBD2. J lost 6 bases, V lost 1 base, and 11 bases had no gene match. The CDR3 sequence is 16 residues long. The germline V gene has CDR1 SGHTA and CDR2 FQGTGA. The CDR3 is CASSLMGGRSSAEQYF. Partial CDR3 DNA: TGTGCCAGCAGCTTAATGGGCGGGAGGTCCTCGGCCGAG.

This clone was recorded many times. The read stops 3 residues short of the end of the CDR3; the missing end is completed from the germline J gene. The genes are TRBV20-1 and TRBJ2-3; 11 positions match TRBD1. The CDR3 spans 13 residues. Germline values: CDR1 DFQATT, CDR2 SNEGSKA (reference sequence). The CDR3 bases that were read are TGCAGTGCCTGGACAGGGGGCACGGAGACG. It translates to CSAWTGGTET. The whole CDR3 protein reads CSAWTGGTETQYF.

This clone was seen repeatedly, ten times or more. An end of the junction does not agree with germline; a read error may underlie this. The CDR3 end lies 3 residues beyond the end of the read and is filled in from the germline J gene. This chain links TRBV7-7 with TRBJ2-1; TRBD2 matches at 11 bases. In germline, CDR1 is SSHAT, CDR2 FNYEAQ (reference sequence). This CDR3 is 16 amino acids long. This CDR3 is CASSQVLTSGINEQFF. The DNA read from the CDR3 is TGTGCTAGCAGCCAAGTCCTGACTAGCGGGATCAATGAG.

This clone appeared many times. CDR3 in amino acids: CATLGQGNSPLHF. CDR3 DNA (partial): TGTGCCACCCTGGGCCAGGGAAATTCACCC. The chain recombines TRBV19 with TRBJ1-6, with a weak D call TRBD1 (5 bases). The read terminates 3 residues before the CDR3 end, so the remaining end is supplied by the germline J gene. Germline CDR1 and CDR2: LNHDA and SQIVND (reference sequence). The CDR3 runs 13 residues. V lost 10 bases and J 7 bases, leaving 14 bases between the germline ends.

Regarding this clone: The CDR3 end is not reached by the read, which stops 3 residues before it; the germline J gene fills it in. The J gene is TRBJ1-3, the V gene TRBV11-2; D possibly corresponds to TRBD1 (6 bases). Germline V gives CDR1 SGHAT, CDR2 FQNNGV. The V gene lost 7 bases and the J gene lost 3 bases, with 13 bases spanning the gap. CDR3 length equals 14 residues. CDR3 DNA (partial): TGTGCCAGCAACTTTCAGGGGTTTGGAAACACC. Amino acids: CASNFQGFGNT. The full CDR3 reads CASNFQGFGNTIYF.